This T cell receptor (beta chain) was identified in a study of cytomegalovirus exposure and HLA in healthy donors. Study-wide findings and caveats: The authors later found TCR association rates varying by HLA locus, with DRB1 most and HLA-C fewest. Among immune exposure information, only CMV serostatus was available. In a later analysis, parvovirus B19, influenza, CMV and Epstein-Barr virus appeared linked to several top co-occurrence clusters.

On this clone: Its antigen is not known.

J gave up 2 bases and V 2 bases, and 2 bases lay outside the gene matches. The CDR3 has 14 residues. Per germline, CDR1 MNHEY and CDR2 SVGAGI. Participants comprised healthy donors of bone marrow. Primers: 60 Vbeta forward and 13 Jbeta reverse. Measured with immunoSEQ multiplex PCR; TCRdb has only the in-frame clones, and not every one. The table includes almost 200,000 clones, around 80% detected once. The genes are TRBV6-5 and TRBJ2-5, with TRBD1 matching over 7 bases. Sequencing was done on a sample of PBMCs. The receptor comes from a woman aged 25 to 39 in good health and CMV-seropositive. The CDR3 here is CASSYRDRQETQYF. CDR3 bases: TGTGCCAGCAGTTACAGGGACAGACAAGAGACCCAGTACTTC.